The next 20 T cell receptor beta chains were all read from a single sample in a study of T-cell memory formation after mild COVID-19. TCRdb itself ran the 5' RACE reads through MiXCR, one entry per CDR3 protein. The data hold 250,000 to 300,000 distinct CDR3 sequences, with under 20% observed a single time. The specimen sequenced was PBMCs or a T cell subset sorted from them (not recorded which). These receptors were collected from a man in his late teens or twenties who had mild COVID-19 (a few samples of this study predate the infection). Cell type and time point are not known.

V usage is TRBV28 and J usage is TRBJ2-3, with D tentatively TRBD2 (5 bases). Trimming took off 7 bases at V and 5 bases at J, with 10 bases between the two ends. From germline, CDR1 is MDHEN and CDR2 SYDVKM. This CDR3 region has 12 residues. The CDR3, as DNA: TGTGCCAGCAAAGCGGCCGGAGATACGCAGTATTTT. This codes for CASKAAGDTQYF.

The DNA of the CDR3 is TGTGCCAGCATTGACCCCCGACAGCTACAAGAGACCCAGTACTTC. This codes for CASIDPRQLQETQYF. The chain carries TRBV2 and TRBJ2-5; the D gene is possibly TRBD1 (5 bases). Germline values: CDR1 SNHLY, CDR2 FYNNEI. V was pared by 7 bases and J by 2 bases, with 17 bases between. This CDR3 spans 15 amino acids.

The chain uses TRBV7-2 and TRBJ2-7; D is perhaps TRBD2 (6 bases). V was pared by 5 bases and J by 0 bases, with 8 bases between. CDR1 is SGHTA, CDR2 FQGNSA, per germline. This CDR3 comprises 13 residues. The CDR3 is CASSKDYSYEQYV. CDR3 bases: TGTGCCAGCAGCAAGGACTACTCCTACGAGCAGTACGTC.

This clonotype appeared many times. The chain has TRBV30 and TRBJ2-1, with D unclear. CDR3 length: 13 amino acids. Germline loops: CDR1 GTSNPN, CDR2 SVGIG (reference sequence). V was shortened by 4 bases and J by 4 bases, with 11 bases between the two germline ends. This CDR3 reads CAWMGQEYNEQFF. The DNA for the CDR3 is TGTGCCTGGATGGGTCAGGAATACAATGAGCAGTTCTTC.

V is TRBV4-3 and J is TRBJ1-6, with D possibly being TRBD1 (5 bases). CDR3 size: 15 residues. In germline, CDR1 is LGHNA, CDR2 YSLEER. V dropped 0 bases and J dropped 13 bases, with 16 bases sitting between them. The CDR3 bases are TGCGCCAGCAGCCAAGAGTTGAGGGGTTTCGTGCCCCTCCACTTT. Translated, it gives CASSQELRGFVPLHF.

This chain's CDR3 is CASRLGTRLINEQFF. Here the CDR3 DNA reads TGTGCCAGCAGGCTCGGGACTCGGCTTATAAATGAGCAGTTCTTC. This chain uses TRBV6-6 with TRBJ2-1, with TRBD2 as a possible D gene (6 bases). The length of the CDR3 is 15 residues. Between the trimmed V and J ends, which lost 6 bases and 7 bases, there was a span of 19 bases. Germline V gene data show CDR1 as MNHNY and CDR2 as SVGAGI (reference sequence).

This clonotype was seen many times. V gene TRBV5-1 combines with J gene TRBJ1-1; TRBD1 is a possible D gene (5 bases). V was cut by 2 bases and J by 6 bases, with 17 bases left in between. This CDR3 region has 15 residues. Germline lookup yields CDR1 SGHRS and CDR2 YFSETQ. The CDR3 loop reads CASSFVGGTQSEAFF. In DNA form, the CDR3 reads TGCGCCAGCAGCTTCGTTGGGGGGACCCAGTCTGAAGCTTTCTTT.

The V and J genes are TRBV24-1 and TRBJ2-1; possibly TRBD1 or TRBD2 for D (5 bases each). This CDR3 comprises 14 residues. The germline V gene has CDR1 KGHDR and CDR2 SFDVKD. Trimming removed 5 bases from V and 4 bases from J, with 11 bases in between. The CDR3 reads CATSVGEIYNEQFF. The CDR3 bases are TGTGCCACCAGTGTAGGGGAGATTTACAATGAGCAGTTCTTC.

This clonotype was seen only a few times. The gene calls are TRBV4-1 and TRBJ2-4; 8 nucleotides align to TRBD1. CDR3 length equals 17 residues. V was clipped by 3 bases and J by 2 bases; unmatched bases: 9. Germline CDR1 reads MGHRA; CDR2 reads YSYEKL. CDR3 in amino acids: CASSQPTGGVTKNIQYF. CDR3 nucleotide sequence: TGCGCCAGCAGCCAGCCTACAGGGGGTGTGACCAAAAACATTCAGTACTTC.

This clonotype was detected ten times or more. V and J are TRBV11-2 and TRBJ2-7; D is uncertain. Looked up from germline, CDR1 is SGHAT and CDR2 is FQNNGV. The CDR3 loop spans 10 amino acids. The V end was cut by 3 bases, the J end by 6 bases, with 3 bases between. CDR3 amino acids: CASSFGEQYF. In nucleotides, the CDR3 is TGTGCCAGCAGCTTCGGCGAGCAGTACTTC.

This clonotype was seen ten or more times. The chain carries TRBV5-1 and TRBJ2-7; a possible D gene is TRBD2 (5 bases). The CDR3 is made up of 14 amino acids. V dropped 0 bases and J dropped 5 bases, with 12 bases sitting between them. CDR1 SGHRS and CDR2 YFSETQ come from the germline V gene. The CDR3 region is CASSLGSPEDEQYV. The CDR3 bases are TGCGCCAGCAGCTTGGGTTCCCCGGAGGACGAGCAGTACGTC.

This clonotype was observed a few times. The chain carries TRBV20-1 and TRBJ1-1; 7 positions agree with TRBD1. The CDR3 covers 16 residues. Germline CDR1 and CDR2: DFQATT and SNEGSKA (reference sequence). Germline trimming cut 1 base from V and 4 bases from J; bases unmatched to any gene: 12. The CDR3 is CSARGPGGQFSTEAFF. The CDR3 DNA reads TGCAGTGCTAGAGGGCCTGGGGGACAGTTTTCCACTGAAGCTTTCTTT.

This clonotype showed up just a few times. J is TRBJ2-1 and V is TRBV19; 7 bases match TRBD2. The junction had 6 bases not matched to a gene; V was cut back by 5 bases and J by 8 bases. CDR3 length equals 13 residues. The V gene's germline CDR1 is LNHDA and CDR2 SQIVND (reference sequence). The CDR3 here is CASSPAGEDEQFF. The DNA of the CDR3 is TGTGCCAGTAGTCCCGCGGGGGAGGATGAGCAGTTCTTC.

The CDR3 nucleotides are TGTGCCAGCAGCGACCCCCTCCCCTGGGGCGGTGGCTACACCTTC. Residues: CASSDPLPWGGGYTF. The chain uses TRBV6-5 and TRBJ1-2; D is perhaps TRBD1 (5 bases). Germline-derived CDR1 and CDR2 are MNHEY and SVGAGI. V was pared by 6 bases and J by 7 bases, with 21 bases between. The CDR3 loop spans 15 amino acids.

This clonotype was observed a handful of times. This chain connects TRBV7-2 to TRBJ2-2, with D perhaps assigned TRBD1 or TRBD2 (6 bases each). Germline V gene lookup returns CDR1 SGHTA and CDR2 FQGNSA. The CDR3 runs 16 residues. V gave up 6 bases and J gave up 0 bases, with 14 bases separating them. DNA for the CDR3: TGTGCCAGCAGTAGGGTCGGGGGCCCGAACACCGGGGAGCTGTTTTTT. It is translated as CASSRVGGPNTGELFF.

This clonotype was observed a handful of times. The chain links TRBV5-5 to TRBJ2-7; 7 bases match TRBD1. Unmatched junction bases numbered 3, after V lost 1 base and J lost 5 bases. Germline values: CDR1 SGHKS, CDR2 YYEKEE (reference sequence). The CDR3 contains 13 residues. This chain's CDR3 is CASSLRGLHEQYV. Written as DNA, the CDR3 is TGTGCCAGCAGCTTGAGGGGGCTCCACGAGCAGTACGTC.

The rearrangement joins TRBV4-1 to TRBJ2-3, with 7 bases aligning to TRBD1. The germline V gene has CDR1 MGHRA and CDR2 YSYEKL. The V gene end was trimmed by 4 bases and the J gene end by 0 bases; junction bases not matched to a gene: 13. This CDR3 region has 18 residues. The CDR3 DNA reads TGCGCCAGCAGCCCGATCGGGGCCGCGACAGGGAGCACAGATACGCAGTATTTT. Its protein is CASSPIGAATGSTDTQYF.

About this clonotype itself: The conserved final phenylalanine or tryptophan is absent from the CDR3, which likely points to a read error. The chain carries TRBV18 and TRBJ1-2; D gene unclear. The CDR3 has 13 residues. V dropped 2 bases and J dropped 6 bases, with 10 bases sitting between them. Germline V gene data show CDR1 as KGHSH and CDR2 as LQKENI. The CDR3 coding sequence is TGTGCCAGCTCACCATCCGGGGTTGATGGCTACACCTTA. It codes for CASSPSGVDGYTL.

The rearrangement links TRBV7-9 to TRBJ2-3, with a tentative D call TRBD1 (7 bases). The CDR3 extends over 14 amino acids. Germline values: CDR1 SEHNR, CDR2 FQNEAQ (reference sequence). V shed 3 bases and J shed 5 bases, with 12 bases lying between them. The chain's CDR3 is CASSLSRGEDTQYF. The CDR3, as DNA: TGTGCCAGCAGCTTGTCCAGGGGGGAAGATACGCAGTATTTT.

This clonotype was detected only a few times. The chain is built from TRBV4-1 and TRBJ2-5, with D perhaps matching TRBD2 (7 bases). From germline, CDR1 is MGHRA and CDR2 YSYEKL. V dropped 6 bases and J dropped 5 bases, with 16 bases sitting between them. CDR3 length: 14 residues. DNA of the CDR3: TGCGCCAGCAGTAGGGGGGGAGTTTGGGAGACCCAGTACTTC. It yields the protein CASSRGGVWETQYF.